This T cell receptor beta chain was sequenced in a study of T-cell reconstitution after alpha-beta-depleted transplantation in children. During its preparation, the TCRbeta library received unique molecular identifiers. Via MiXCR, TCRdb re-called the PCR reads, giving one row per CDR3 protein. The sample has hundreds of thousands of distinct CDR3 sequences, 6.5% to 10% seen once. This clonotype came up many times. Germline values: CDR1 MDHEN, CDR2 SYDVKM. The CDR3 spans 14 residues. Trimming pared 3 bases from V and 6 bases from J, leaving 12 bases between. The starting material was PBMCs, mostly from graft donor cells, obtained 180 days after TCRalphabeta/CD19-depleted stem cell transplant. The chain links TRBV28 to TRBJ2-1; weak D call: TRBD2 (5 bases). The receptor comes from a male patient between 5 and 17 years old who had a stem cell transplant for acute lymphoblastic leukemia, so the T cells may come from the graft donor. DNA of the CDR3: TGTGCCAGCAGTTTCGCGGGTCCCTCCAATGAGCAGTTCTTC. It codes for CASSFAGPSNEQFF.